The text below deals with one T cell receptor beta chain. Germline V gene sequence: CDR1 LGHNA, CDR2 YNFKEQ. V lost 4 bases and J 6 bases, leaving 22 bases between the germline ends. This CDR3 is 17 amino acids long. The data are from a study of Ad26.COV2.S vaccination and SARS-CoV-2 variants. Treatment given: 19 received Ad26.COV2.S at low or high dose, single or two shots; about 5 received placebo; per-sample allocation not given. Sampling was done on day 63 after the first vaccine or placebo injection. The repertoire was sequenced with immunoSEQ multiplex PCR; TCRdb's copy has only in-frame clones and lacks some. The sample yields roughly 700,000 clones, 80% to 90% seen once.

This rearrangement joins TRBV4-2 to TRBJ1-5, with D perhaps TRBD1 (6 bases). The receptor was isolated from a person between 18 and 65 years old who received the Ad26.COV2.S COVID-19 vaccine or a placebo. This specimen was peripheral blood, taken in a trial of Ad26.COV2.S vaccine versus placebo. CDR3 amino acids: CASSPRTTGWQGQPQHF. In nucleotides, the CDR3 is TGTGCCAGCAGCCCCAGAACGACAGGTTGGCAGGGTCAGCCCCAGCATTTT.